These 23 T cell receptor beta chains share one sample of origin, sequenced in a study of control samples from healthy donors and cancer patients. Sequencing was performed with immunoSEQ multiplex PCR; in TCRdb, only in-frame clones are kept and a portion is missing. The table has 90,000 to 150,000 clones, approximately 88% seen once. The sequenced sample consisted of blood. The receptors shown here come from a man aged 40-50 years in good health.

To note about this clone: Distinct nucleotide sequences in the sample also encode this CDR3. The chain combines TRBV9 with TRBJ2-3; unclear D gene. CDR1 and CDR2 from the germline V gene are SGDLS and YYNGEE. V lost 0 bases to trimming and J lost 4 bases, with 3 bases between them. The CDR3 spans 12 residues. The CDR3: CASSVAADTQYF. The DNA of the CDR3 is TGTGCCAGCAGCGTAGCTGCAGATACGCAGTATTTT.

The rearrangement uses TRBV7-6 and TRBJ2-2; D is uncertain. The CDR3 spans 18 residues. Germline assignment: CDR1 SGHVS and CDR2 FNYEAQ. Trimming removed 5 bases at V and 1 base at J, with 20 bases between. This CDR3 reads CASSPQMRMNLNTGELFF. The DNA of the CDR3 is TGTGCCAGCAGCCCCCAGATGCGGATGAACTTGAACACCGGGGAGCTGTTTTTT.

The V gene is TRBV9, the J gene TRBJ2-7, with 11 bases identical to TRBD2. The CDR3 extends over 15 amino acids. V gave up 3 bases and J gave up 4 bases; unmatched junction bases: 6. The germline V gene encodes CDR1 SGDLS and CDR2 YYNGEE. The CDR3 loop is CASSEGTSGYYEQYF. The CDR3 DNA is TGTGCCAGCAGCGAGGGGACTAGCGGATATTACGAGCAGTACTTC.

V and J are TRBV7-9 and TRBJ1-1, with D unclear. Germline CDR1 and CDR2: SEHNR and FQNEAQ (reference sequence). V lost 1 base, J lost 7 bases, and 7 bases lay in between. The CDR3 has 12 amino acids. CDR3 amino acids: CASSLGSGEAFF. CDR3 nucleotide sequence: TGTGCCAGCAGCTTAGGTTCTGGTGAAGCTTTCTTT.

The chain has TRBV2 and TRBJ1-5; tentative D call: TRBD1 (6 bases). This CDR3 comprises 14 residues. Germline V gives CDR1 SNHLY, CDR2 FYNNEI. V lost 6 bases and J 3 bases, leaving 12 bases between the germline ends. In DNA form, the CDR3 reads TGTGCCAGCAGGTCGGACAGCATCAATCAGCCCCAGCATTTT. Its protein product is CASRSDSINQPQHF. The full variable domain, completed using reference TRBV2 and TRBJ1-5, is EPEVTQTPSHQVTQMGQEVILRCVPISNHLYFYWYRQILGQKVEFLVSFYNNEISEKSEIFDDQFSVERPDGSNFTLKIRSTKLEDSAMYFCASRSDSINQPQHFGDGTRLSIL.

The V call is TRBV7-3, the J call TRBJ2-2, with D uncertain. Germline V gene lookup returns CDR1 SGHTA and CDR2 FQGTGA. V lost 5 bases and J 6 bases, leaving 16 bases between the germline ends. The length of the CDR3 is 15 residues. This CDR3 is CASSPARTYAGELFF. The CDR3 coding sequence is TGTGCCAGCAGCCCGGCCCGGACCTATGCCGGGGAGCTGTTTTTT.

The chain uses TRBV5-1 and TRBJ1-1; D is ambiguous. Germline CDR1 and CDR2: SGHRS and YFSETQ. Trimming cost V 0 bases and J 2 bases, with 11 bases left between them. The CDR3 spans 15 residues. The CDR3 DNA sequence: TGCGCCAGCAGCTTGGAAGGGTATGAAAACACTGAAGCTTTCTTT. Translated, it gives CASSLEGYENTEAFF.

The V and J genes are TRBV6-5 and TRBJ1-1; 7 bases agree with TRBD1. Losses at the gene ends were 6 bases for V and 3 bases for J; bases not matched to a gene: 10. CDR3 length: 15 residues. Germline V gene data show CDR1 as MNHEY and CDR2 as SVGAGI. Here the CDR3 DNA reads TGTGCCAGCAGACGACAGGGTTCGGGGGACACTGAAGCTTTCTTT. This translates into CASRRQGSGDTEAFF.

The V gene is TRBV12-3 or TRBV12-4, the J gene TRBJ1-4; maybe TRBD1 (5 bases). The length of the CDR3 is 12 residues. V lost 3 bases and J lost 7, with 6 bases in between. The CDR3 bases are TGTGCCAGCAGTTTGAGGGGTGAAAAACTGTTTTTT. It encodes CASSLRGEKLFF.

This chain joins TRBV2 and TRBJ1-2; TRBD1 is a possible D gene (6 bases). CDR1 is SNHLY and CDR2 is FYNNEI in the germline V gene. CDR3 length: 14 amino acids. The ends were cut back, 2 bases at V and 8 bases at J, with 15 bases in the middle. DNA for the CDR3: TGTGCCAGCAGTGAAACAACAGGGTCAGGAGGCTACACCTTC. Translating gives CASSETTGSGGYTF.

As regards this clone: Additional DNA sequences in this sample encode the identical CDR3. The J gene is TRBJ1-3, the V gene TRBV19; TRBD1 is a possible D gene (5 bases). Trimming removed 5 bases at V and 2 bases at J, with 7 bases between. The CDR3 sequence is 13 residues long. Germline V gives CDR1 LNHDA, CDR2 SQIVND (reference sequence). The CDR3 nucleotides are TGTGCCAGTAGTCCAGGGACTGGAAACACCATATATTTT. Protein: CASSPGTGNTIYF.

J is TRBJ1-3 and V is TRBV29-1; D is possibly TRBD1 (6 bases). Germline lookup yields CDR1 SQVTM and CDR2 ANQGSEA. The germline V and J ends were trimmed by 5 bases and 4 bases, with 9 bases remaining between them. CDR3 length: 12 residues. For the CDR3, the DNA is TGCAGCGTTACAGGGTCCGGAAACACCATATATTTT. Its translation is CSVTGSGNTIYF.

The chain combines TRBV18 with TRBJ1-1, with unresolved D. CDR3 length: 14 amino acids. Between the trimmed V and J ends, which lost 2 bases and 0 bases, there was a span of 7 bases. Germline CDR1 reads KGHSH; CDR2 reads LQKENI. Here the CDR3 DNA reads TGTGCCAGCTCACCAAAGGCGCTGAACACTGAAGCTTTCTTT. Its translation is CASSPKALNTEAFF.

The chain links TRBV5-6 to TRBJ1-1; D remains ambiguous. The ends were cut back, 4 bases at V and 1 base at J, with 8 bases in the middle. Germline-derived CDR1 and CDR2 are SGHDT and YYEEEE. This CDR3 spans 13 amino acids. CDR3 DNA sequence: TGTGCCAGCAGCGCCACACAGAACACTGAAGCTTTCTTT. Translated, it gives CASSATQNTEAFF.

The V call is TRBV15, the J call TRBJ2-6; 8 nucleotides line up with TRBD1. CDR3 length: 15 residues. Unmatched junction bases numbered 2, after V lost 5 bases and J lost 2 bases. Per germline, CDR1 LNHNV and CDR2 YYDKDF (reference sequence). This CDR3 reads CATSGGQAGANVLTF. Here the CDR3 DNA reads TGTGCCACCAGCGGGGGACAGGCTGGGGCCAACGTCCTGACTTTC.

V is TRBV18 and J is TRBJ1-4; D not certain. Germline V gene sequence: CDR1 KGHSH, CDR2 LQKENI. This CDR3 contains 13 residues. V was shortened by 5 bases and J by 7 bases, with 11 bases between the two germline ends. The CDR3 DNA sequence: TGTGCCAGCTCAATCGGAGCAGGTGAAAAACTGTTTTTT. Encoded protein: CASSIGAGEKLFF.

J is TRBJ2-1 and V is TRBV6-2 or TRBV6-3; possible D gene TRBD2, 5 bases. V was shortened by 0 bases and J by 7 bases, with 7 bases between the two germline ends. The germline CDR1 and CDR2 sequences are MNHEY and SVGEGT. This CDR3 has 13 residues. CDR3 coding DNA: TGTGCCAGCAGTTACTCGAGGGTTAATGAGCAGTTCTTC. Protein product: CASSYSRVNEQFF.

The chain has TRBV11-2 and TRBJ2-7; 9 nucleotides match TRBD1. CDR1 SGHAT and CDR2 FQNNGV come from the germline V gene. V shed 3 bases and J 1 base; nucleotides not matched to a gene: 1. This CDR3 has 14 residues. CDR3 amino acids: CASSFGTGSYEQYF. The DNA for the CDR3 is TGTGCCAGCAGCTTTGGGACAGGGTCCTACGAGCAGTACTTC.

V is TRBV18 and J is TRBJ1-4; D is perhaps TRBD1 (6 bases). CDR1 and CDR2 (germline): KGHSH, LQKENI. Trimming removed 3 bases at V and 4 bases at J, with 12 bases between. The length of the CDR3 is 15 residues. The CDR3 sequence is CASSPGQSGNEKLFF. DNA for the CDR3: TGTGCCAGCTCACCGGGACAATCGGGTAATGAAAAACTGTTTTTT.

The chain couples TRBV11-1 to TRBJ1-2; weak D call: TRBD1 (6 bases). CDR3 length: 14 amino acids. V was shortened by 2 bases and J by 6 bases, with 13 bases between the two germline ends. Germline values: CDR1 SGHAT, CDR2 FQDESV (reference sequence). The CDR3: CASSLSRGDDGYTF. The CDR3 DNA reads TGTGCCAGCAGCTTAAGCAGGGGCGATGATGGCTACACCTTC.

The rearrangement uses TRBV10-3 and TRBJ2-5; D is possibly TRBD1 (6 bases). CDR1 and CDR2 from the germline V gene are ENHRY and SYGVKD. Trimming shortened V by 4 bases and J by 1 base, and 10 bases separated the two germline ends. CDR3 length equals 14 residues. The CDR3 sequence is CAISGTAFQETQYF. CDR3 in DNA: TGTGCCATCAGTGGGACAGCCTTCCAAGAGACCCAGTACTTC.

The J gene is TRBJ2-7, the V gene TRBV7-9; possible D gene TRBD2, 5 bases. The CDR3 runs 12 residues. V dropped 5 bases and J dropped 3 bases, with 8 bases sitting between them. CDR1 is SEHNR, CDR2 FQNEAQ, per germline (reference sequence). This CDR3 is CASSRTSYEQYF. CDR3 coding DNA: TGTGCCAGCAGCCGAACTAGCTACGAGCAGTACTTC.

The J gene is TRBJ1-1, the V gene TRBV6-1, with a weak D call TRBD1 (5 bases). V was trimmed by 4 bases and J by 0 bases, leaving 18 bases between them. CDR3 length equals 17 residues. Per the germline V gene, CDR1 is MNHNS and CDR2 is SASEGT. For the CDR3, the DNA is TGTGCCAGCAGTGCTTCCGGGACCCTAGGACTGAACACTGAAGCTTTCTTT. As protein: CASSASGTLGLNTEAFF.